The 17 T cell receptor beta chains listed next were all sequenced from one sample in a study of cytomegalovirus exposure and HLA in healthy donors. PCR primers comprised 60 Vbeta and 13 Jbeta primers. Measured with immunoSEQ multiplex PCR; TCRdb has only the in-frame clones, and not every one. Among some 89,000 clones listed, nearly 80% were seen once. The specimen sequenced was PBMCs. The receptors here all came from a woman in her forties in good health and CMV-seropositive.

The chain recombines TRBV5-6 with TRBJ1-2, with 7 bases fitting TRBD1. The trim removed 0 bases at V and 6 bases at J, leaving 5 bases unmatched. Germline V gene sequence: CDR1 SGHDT, CDR2 YYEEEE. The CDR3 loop spans 14 amino acids. This CDR3 is CASSLVGGLDGYTF. As DNA, the CDR3 is TGTGCCAGCAGCTTGGTAGGGGGCTTGGATGGCTACACCTTC.

The V gene is TRBV25-1, the J gene TRBJ2-3, with D unresolved. V shed 2 bases and J shed 6 bases, with 3 bases lying between them. There are 11 residues in the CDR3. From germline, CDR1 is MGHDK and CDR2 SYGVNS. The CDR3 region is CASSETDTQYF. The CDR3 DNA is TGTGCCAGCAGTGAAACTGATACGCAGTATTTT.

The rearrangement links TRBV29-1 to TRBJ2-1; 9 bases are a match to TRBD2. The V segment lost 6 bases and the J segment 5 bases; nucleotides outside the gene matches: 5. This CDR3 is 13 amino acids long. CDR1 and CDR2 (germline): SQVTM, ANQGSEA. The CDR3 DNA reads as TGCAGCGTCGCCATAGCGGGGGACAATGAGCAGTTCTTC. Its translation: CSVAIAGDNEQFF.

V and J are TRBV2 and TRBJ2-7; the match to TRBD2 covers 11 bases. The CDR3 is 14 amino acids. V was clipped by 7 bases and J by 3 bases; unmatched bases: 5. Germline CDR1 is SNHLY and CDR2 is FYNNEI. CDR3 DNA sequence: TGTGCCAGCACTGGACTAGCGGGTTACTACGAGCAGTACTTC. Its protein product is CASTGLAGYYEQYF.

The chain has TRBV5-1 and TRBJ2-3, with D perhaps TRBD1 (5 bases). V dropped 5 bases and J dropped 1 base, with 11 bases sitting between them. This CDR3 is built from 14 residues. Germline V lookup: CDR1 SGHRS, CDR2 YFSETQ. CDR3 loop: CASRHQGGTDTQYF. Written as DNA, the CDR3 is TGCGCCAGCAGACATCAAGGGGGCACAGATACGCAGTATTTT.

This clone is categorized as medium-sized. The chain joins TRBV6-6 to TRBJ1-2; D is ambiguous. Germline assignment: CDR1 MNHNY and CDR2 SVGAGI (reference sequence). The CDR3 length is 11 residues. Trimming took off 11 bases at V and 4 bases at J, with 11 bases between the two ends. DNA of the CDR3: TGTGCCCTCCGGGGTATCTATGGCTACACCTTC. It is translated as CALRGIYGYTF.

The chain employs TRBV2 and TRBJ2-7, with a possible D match to TRBD2 (5 bases). The CDR3 extends over 13 amino acids. Trimming cost V 8 bases and J 2 bases, with 13 bases left between them. The germline CDR1 and CDR2 sequences are SNHLY and FYNNEI. CDR3 coding DNA: TGTGCCAGCGGGAGCTACTCAGCCTACGAGCAGTACTTC. This sequence encodes CASGSYSAYEQYF.

V and J are TRBV19 and TRBJ1-1; 9 bases are a match to TRBD1. The CDR3 length is 14 residues. J lost 6 bases, V lost 5 bases, and 7 bases had no gene match. Germline V gene sequence: CDR1 LNHDA, CDR2 SQIVND (reference sequence). CDR3 nucleotides: TGTGCCAGTAGTCCAACAGGGGGCCCCGCTGAAGCTTTCTTT. This translates into CASSPTGGPAEAFF. Full variable domain (remainder filled in from reference TRBV19 and TRBJ1-1): DGGITQSPKYLFRKEGQNVTLSCEQNLNHDAMYWYRQDPGQGLRLIYYSQIVNDFQKGDIAEGYSVSREKKESFPLTVTSAQKNPTAFYLCASSPTGGPAEAFFGQGTRLTVV.

On this clone: Other DNA sequences of this sample code for an identical CDR3. V gene TRBV28 combines with J gene TRBJ2-7; D is unclear. This CDR3 comprises 12 residues. V lost 6 bases and J lost 0, with 6 bases in between. Germline CDR1 is MDHEN and CDR2 is SYDVKM. DNA of the CDR3: TGTGCCAGCAGCTCGAGCTCCTACGAGCAGTACTTC. Protein product: CASSSSSYEQYF.

Only a few counts were recorded for this clone. The J gene is TRBJ1-1, the V gene TRBV19; 8 nucleotides match TRBD1. The CDR3 loop spans 15 amino acids. J was trimmed by 5 bases and V by 3 bases; bases with no gene match: 8. Germline V lookup: CDR1 LNHDA, CDR2 SQIVND (reference sequence). CDR3 sequence: CASSIPQGARTEAFF. The CDR3 DNA is TGTGCCAGTAGTATTCCGCAGGGGGCGCGAACTGAAGCTTTCTTT. Supplemented by reference TRBV19 and TRBJ1-1, the full variable domain reads DGGITQSPKYLFRKEGQNVTLSCEQNLNHDAMYWYRQDPGQGLRLIYYSQIVNDFQKGDIAEGYSVSREKKESFPLTVTSAQKNPTAFYLCASSIPQGARTEAFFGQGTRLTVV.

The rearrangement uses TRBV7-9 and TRBJ2-7; no clear D gene. V was cut by 5 bases and J by 1 base, with 12 bases left in between. The CDR3 totals 14 residues. Germline CDR1 SEHNR, CDR2 FQNEAQ (reference sequence). The CDR3 sequence is CASSPTTRSYEQYF. The CDR3 nucleotides read TGTGCCAGCAGCCCCACTACCCGTTCCTACGAGCAGTACTTC.

The chain employs TRBV7-6 and TRBJ2-1, with a weak D call TRBD2 (6 bases). In germline, CDR1 is SGHVS, CDR2 FNYEAQ. This CDR3 comprises 16 residues. V lost 0 bases, J lost 6 bases, and 15 bases lay in between. CDR3 sequence: CASSLARAGFGNEQFF. In nucleotides, the CDR3 is TGTGCCAGCAGCTTAGCCAGGGCGGGATTCGGCAATGAGCAGTTCTTC.

The chain uses TRBV12-5 and TRBJ2-1; 12 nucleotides align to TRBD2. In germline, CDR1 is LGHNT, CDR2 FRNRAP. The V segment lost 0 bases and the J segment 6 bases; nucleotides outside the gene matches: 15. The CDR3 has 20 amino acids. The CDR3 region has the DNA TGTGCTAGTGGTTTGGTACGCGCGGGACAGCTAGCGGGAGGGTGCAATGAGCAGTTCTTC. It is translated as CASGLVRAGQLAGGCNEQFF.

The chain joins TRBV2 to TRBJ2-2, with TRBD2 as a possible D gene (6 bases). The germline V gene encodes CDR1 SNHLY and CDR2 FYNNEI. The CDR3 loop spans 14 amino acids. V shed 6 bases and J shed 9 bases, with 17 bases lying between them. The CDR3 spells CASRWGESSRELFF. CDR3 DNA: TGTGCCAGCAGATGGGGGGAAAGCAGTCGGGAGCTGTTTTTT.

This clone was seen once. The genes are TRBV2 and TRBJ1-1; unclear D gene. CDR3 length equals 13 residues. Trimming left V 9 bases short and J 1 base short, with 12 bases between. CDR1 is SNHLY, CDR2 FYNNEI, per germline. The CDR3 sequence is CARSGVENTEAFF. CDR3 bases: TGTGCCAGGTCCGGGGTTGAGAACACTGAAGCTTTCTTT.

The chain combines TRBV11-1 with TRBJ2-1; TRBD2 matches at 7 bases. The CDR3 runs 15 residues. Germline CDR1 is SGHAT and CDR2 is FQDESV (reference sequence). Germline trimming cut 3 bases from V and 2 bases from J; bases unmatched to any gene: 4. The CDR3 loop reads CASSLSSGAYNEQFF. CDR3 DNA: TGTGCCAGCAGCTTGTCTAGCGGAGCCTACAATGAGCAGTTCTTC.

The gene calls are TRBV7-9 and TRBJ2-1, with 9 bases aligning to TRBD2. The V gene's germline CDR1 is SEHNR and CDR2 FQNEAQ (reference sequence). V shed 3 bases, J shed 4 bases, and the junction held 1 base outside the gene matches. CDR3 length: 14 amino acids. The CDR3 sequence is CASSFTSGYNEQFF. The CDR3 region has the DNA TGTGCCAGCAGCTTTACTAGCGGGTACAATGAGCAGTTCTTC.